This T cell receptor beta chain came from a study of shared clonotypes between healthy human individuals. V dropped 4 bases and J dropped 3 bases, with 17 bases sitting between them. The CDR3 sequence is 16 residues long. The germline gives CDR1 SGHDT, CDR2 YYEEEE. Several immunoSEQ 96-well plates shared each subset's DNA, each plate a replicate. Profiled with immunoSEQ multiplex PCR; TCRdb holds only in-frame clones, not every one. The data hold more than 850,000 clones, with around three quarters observed a single time. The study, taken as a whole, reports: Lower generation probabilities were found for non-shared clonotypes than for those shared by all four donors. With a few donors compared, approximately 5.5% of naive CD4 clonotypes were shared.

Worth noting for this clone: The antigen is not known.

The sample comprised memory CD4+ T cells from PBMCs. The subset: CD45RA-negative fraction. The chain employs TRBV5-6 and TRBJ1-5; a possible D gene is TRBD1 (6 bases). This TCR derives from a man younger than 35 in good health. Some clones in this sample may be carry-over from other donors' samples. CDR3 loop: CASSQGLQGNNQPQHF. In DNA, the CDR3 is TGTGCCAGCAGCCAGGGGTTACAGGGAAACAATCAGCCCCAGCATTTT.